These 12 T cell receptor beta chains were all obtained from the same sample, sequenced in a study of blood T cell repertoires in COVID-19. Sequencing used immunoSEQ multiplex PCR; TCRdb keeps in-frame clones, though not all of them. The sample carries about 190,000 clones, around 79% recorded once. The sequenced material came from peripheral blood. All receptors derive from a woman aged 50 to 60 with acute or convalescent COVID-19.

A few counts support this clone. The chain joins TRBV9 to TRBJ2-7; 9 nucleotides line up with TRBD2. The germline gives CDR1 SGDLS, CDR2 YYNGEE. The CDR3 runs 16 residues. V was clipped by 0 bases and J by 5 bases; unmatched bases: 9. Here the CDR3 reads CASSVELLAGRNEQYF. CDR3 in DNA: TGTGCCAGCAGCGTAGAGCTCCTAGCGGGACGGAACGAGCAGTACTTC.

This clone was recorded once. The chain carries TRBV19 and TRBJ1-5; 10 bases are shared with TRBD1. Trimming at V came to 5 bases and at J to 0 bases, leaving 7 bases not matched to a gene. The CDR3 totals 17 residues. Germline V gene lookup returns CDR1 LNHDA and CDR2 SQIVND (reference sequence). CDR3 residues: CASSPRDRGNSNQPQHF. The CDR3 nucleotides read TGTGCCAGTAGTCCAAGGGACAGGGGAAATAGCAATCAGCCCCAGCATTTT. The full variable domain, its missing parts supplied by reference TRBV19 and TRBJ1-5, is DGGITQSPKYLFRKEGQNVTLSCEQNLNHDAMYWYRQDPGQGLRLIYYSQIVNDFQKGDIAEGYSVSREKKESFPLTVTSAQKNPTAFYLCASSPRDRGNSNQPQHFGDGTRLSIL.

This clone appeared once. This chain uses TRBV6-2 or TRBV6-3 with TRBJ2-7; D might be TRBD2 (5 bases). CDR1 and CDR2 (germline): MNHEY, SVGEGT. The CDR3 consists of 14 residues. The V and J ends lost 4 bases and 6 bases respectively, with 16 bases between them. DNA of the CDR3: TGTGCCAGCAGTTTATGGGCGGAGGCAGGCGAGCAGTACTTC. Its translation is CASSLWAEAGEQYF.

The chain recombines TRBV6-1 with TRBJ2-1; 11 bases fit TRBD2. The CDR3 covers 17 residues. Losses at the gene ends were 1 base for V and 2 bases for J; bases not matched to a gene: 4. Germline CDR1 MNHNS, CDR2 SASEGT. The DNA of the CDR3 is TGTGCCAGCAGTGAAGGAGGGGGACTAGCGGCCTACAATGAGCAGTTCTTC. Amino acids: CASSEGGGLAAYNEQFF.

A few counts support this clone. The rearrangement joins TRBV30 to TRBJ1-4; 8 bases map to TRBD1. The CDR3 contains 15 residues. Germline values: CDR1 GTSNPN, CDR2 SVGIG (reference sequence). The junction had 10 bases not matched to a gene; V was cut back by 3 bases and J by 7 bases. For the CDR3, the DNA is TGTGCCTGGAGCCGGACCGGGACAGGCCGTGAAAAACTGTTTTTT. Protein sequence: CAWSRTGTGREKLFF.

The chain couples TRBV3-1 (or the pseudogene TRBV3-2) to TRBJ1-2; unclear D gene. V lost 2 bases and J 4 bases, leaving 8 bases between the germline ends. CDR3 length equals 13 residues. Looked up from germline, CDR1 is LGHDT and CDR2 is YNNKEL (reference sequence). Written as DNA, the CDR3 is TGTGCCAGCAGCCAATCCGGTTCCTATGGCTACACCTTC. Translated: CASSQSGSYGYTF.

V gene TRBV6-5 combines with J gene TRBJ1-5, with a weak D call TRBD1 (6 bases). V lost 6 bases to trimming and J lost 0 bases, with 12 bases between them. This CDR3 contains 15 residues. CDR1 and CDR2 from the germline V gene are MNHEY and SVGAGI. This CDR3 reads CASSPDRSSNQPQHF. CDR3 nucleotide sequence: TGTGCCAGCAGCCCGGACAGATCTAGCAATCAGCCCCAGCATTTT.

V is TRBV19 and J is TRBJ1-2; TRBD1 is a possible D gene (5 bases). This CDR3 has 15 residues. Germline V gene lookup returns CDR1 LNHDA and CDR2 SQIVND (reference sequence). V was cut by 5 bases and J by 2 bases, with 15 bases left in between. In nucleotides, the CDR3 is TGTGCCAGTAGTCCCAAGACCAAGGGGAACTATGGCTACACCTTC. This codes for CASSPKTKGNYGYTF.

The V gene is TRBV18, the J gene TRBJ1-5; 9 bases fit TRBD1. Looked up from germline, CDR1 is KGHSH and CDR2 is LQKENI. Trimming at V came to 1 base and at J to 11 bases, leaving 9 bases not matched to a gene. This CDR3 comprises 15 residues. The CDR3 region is CASSPRDRAQLSQHF. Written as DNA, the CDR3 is TGTGCCAGCTCACCACGGGACAGGGCTCAATTATCCCAGCATTTT.

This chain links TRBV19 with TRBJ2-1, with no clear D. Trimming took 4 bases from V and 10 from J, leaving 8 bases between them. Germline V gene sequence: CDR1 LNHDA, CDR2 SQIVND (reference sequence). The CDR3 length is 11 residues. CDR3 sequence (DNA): TGTGCCAGTAGTAGCGAGATAGAGCAGTTCTTC. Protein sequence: CASSSEIEQFF.

The CDR3 protein is CASSQALSGSGDNEQFF. DNA for the CDR3: TGCGCCAGCAGCCAAGCCCTTAGCGGGAGTGGAGACAATGAGCAGTTCTTC. V usage is TRBV4-1 and J usage is TRBJ2-1; the match to TRBD2 covers 9 bases. V shed 1 base, J shed 5 bases, and the junction held 9 bases outside the gene matches. Germline V gene data show CDR1 as MGHRA and CDR2 as YSYEKL. This CDR3 contains 17 residues.

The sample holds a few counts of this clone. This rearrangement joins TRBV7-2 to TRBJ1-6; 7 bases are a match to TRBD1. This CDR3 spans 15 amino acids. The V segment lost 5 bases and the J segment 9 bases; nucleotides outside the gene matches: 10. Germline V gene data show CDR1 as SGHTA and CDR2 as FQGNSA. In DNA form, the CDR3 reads TGTGCCAGCAGCCCCATGGGACAGCGAAGTTCACCCCTCCACTTT. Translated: CASSPMGQRSSPLHF.